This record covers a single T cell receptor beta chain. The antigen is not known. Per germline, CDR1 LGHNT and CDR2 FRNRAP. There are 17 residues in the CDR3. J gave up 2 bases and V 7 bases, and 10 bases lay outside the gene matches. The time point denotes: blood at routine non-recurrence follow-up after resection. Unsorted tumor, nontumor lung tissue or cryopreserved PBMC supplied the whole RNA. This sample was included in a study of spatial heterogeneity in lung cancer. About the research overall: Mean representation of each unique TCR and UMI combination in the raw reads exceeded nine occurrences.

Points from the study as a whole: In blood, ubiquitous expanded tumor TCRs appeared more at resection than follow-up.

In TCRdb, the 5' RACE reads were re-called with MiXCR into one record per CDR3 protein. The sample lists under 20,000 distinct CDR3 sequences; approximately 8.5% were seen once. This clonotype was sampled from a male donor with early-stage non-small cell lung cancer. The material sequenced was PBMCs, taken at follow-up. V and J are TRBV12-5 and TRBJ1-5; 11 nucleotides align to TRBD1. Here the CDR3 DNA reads TGTGCTAGTGACCCTGGACAGGGGGCGCCGGGCAATCAGCCCCAGCATTTT. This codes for CASDPGQGAPGNQPQHF. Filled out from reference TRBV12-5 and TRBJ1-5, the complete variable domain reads DARVTQTPRHKVTEMGQEVTMRCQPILGHNTVFWYRQTMMQGLELLAYFRNRAPLDDSGMPKDRFSAEMPDATLATLKIQPSEPRDSAVYFCASDPGQGAPGNQPQHFGDGTRLSIL.